The entry below describes one T cell receptor beta chain. Its antigen is unknown. Per-nucleotide qualities are absent, and no much larger clonotype sits a single base away. The method was RT-PCR. The listed sequencing device is NextSeq 550. The public reads were run again by TCRdb, first through fastp at Q25 and then through MiXCR, and only productive beta chains were kept. Every entry covers one CDR3 protein and lists the most common genes and DNA from its rows. The sample table holds 900,000 to 1,000,000 distinct CDR3 sequences, of which roughly 18% were seen once. Roughly 6.4% of the sample rests with the top ten. At the junction V is shortened by 3 bases and J by 0 bases, with 9 bases in between. According to the germline V gene (reference sequence), CDR1 reads GTSNPN and CDR2 reads SVGIG. Including the terminal cysteine and phenylalanine, the CDR3 comprises 14 residues. Just CDR3 DNA is preserved here, 42 bases in frame from base 1.

This sample was included in a study of patients and donors after allogeneic stem cell transplantation (TCRdb year 2020). The rearrangement combines TRBV30 with TRBJ1-3, with no reliable assignment of the D segment. The sample was blood, either unsorted or a sorted T cell fraction (not recorded which). This clonotype originated in a human donor who was either an allogeneic HSCT recipient or a stem cell or donor lymphocyte infusion donor (not recorded which). It is not recorded whose cells these are; they may come from a transplant donor. The nucleotide sequence is given as TGTGCCTGGAGCGGCGGGCACTCTGGAAACACCATATATTTT. This sequence encodes CAWSGGHSGNTIYF.